Following are 5 T cell receptor beta chains from one sample sequenced in a study of cytomegalovirus exposure and HLA in healthy donors. The PCR made use of 60 Vbeta and 13 Jbeta primers. Generated by immunoSEQ multiplex PCR, the TCRdb table keeps only in-frame clones and is missing some. Altogether under 200,000 clones are present, 80% to 90% being singletons, with the ten largest covering about a tenth. Sequences were obtained from PBMCs. These receptors all come from a man aged 18 to 30 in good health and CMV-seropositive.

V is TRBV9 and J is TRBJ2-1, with 10 bases that match TRBD1. V dropped 0 bases and J dropped 7; count of bases not matched to a gene: 7. This CDR3 is 16 amino acids long. In germline, CDR1 is SGDLS, CDR2 YYNGEE. CDR3 nucleotides: TGTGCCAGCAGCGTAGAGGGACAGGGGACGGGGAATGAGCAGTTCTTC. Translation: CASSVEGQGTGNEQFF. Together with reference TRBV9 and TRBJ2-1, the CDR3 gives the full variable domain: DSGVTQTPKHLITATGQRVTLRCSPRSGDLSVYWYQQSLDQGLQFLIQYYNGEERAKGNILERFSAQQFPDLHSELNLSSLELGDSALYFCASSVEGQGTGNEQFFGPGTRLTVL.

V and J are TRBV19 and TRBJ2-2; 7 nucleotides line up with TRBD1. V was clipped by 2 bases and J by 2 bases; unmatched bases: 2. Germline lookup yields CDR1 LNHDA and CDR2 SQIVND (reference sequence). The CDR3 sequence is 15 residues long. The CDR3 DNA reads TGTGCCAGTAGTATAACAGGGGTCAACACCGGGGAGCTGTTTTTT. It yields the protein CASSITGVNTGELFF.

The rearrangement joins TRBV6-4 to TRBJ2-1; TRBD2 agrees at 8 bases. Trimming at V came to 6 bases and at J to 5 bases, leaving 6 bases not matched to a gene. Germline V gene lookup returns CDR1 MRHNA and CDR2 SNTAGT. The CDR3 length is 14 residues. The chain's CDR3 is CASSQTGGNNEQFF. The CDR3 DNA reads TGTGCCAGCAGCCAGACGGGAGGGAACAATGAGCAGTTCTTC.

The chain couples TRBV19 to TRBJ1-1; no definite D call. The CDR3 has 10 amino acids. The germline CDR1 and CDR2 sequences are LNHDA and SQIVND (reference sequence). V lost 8 bases and J lost 3, with 4 bases in between. The CDR3 region is CASGHTEAFF. For the CDR3, the DNA is TGTGCCAGTGGGCACACTGAAGCTTTCTTT. Full variable domain (outside the CDR3, taken from reference TRBV19 and TRBJ1-1): DGGITQSPKYLFRKEGQNVTLSCEQNLNHDAMYWYRQDPGQGLRLIYYSQIVNDFQKGDIAEGYSVSREKKESFPLTVTSAQKNPTAFYLCASGHTEAFFGQGTRLTVV.

This sequence joins TRBV5-1 and TRBJ1-2; D gene uncertain. CDR3 length equals 14 residues. Between the trimmed V and J ends, which lost 4 bases and 0 bases, there was a span of 10 bases. Germline loops: CDR1 SGHRS, CDR2 YFSETQ. The CDR3 spells CASSRDGANYGYTF. The CDR3 DNA sequence: TGCGCCAGCAGCCGCGACGGAGCTAACTATGGCTACACCTTC.